This T cell receptor (beta chain) was recorded in a study of blood T cell repertoires in COVID-19. Study context: Sample material is recorded as cDNA or gDNA derived from T cells, B-cell-depleted T cells, or PBMCs.

TCRdb's copy holds only in-frame clones and misses some; the assay was immunoSEQ multiplex PCR. Of 120,000 to 150,000 clones in the sample, about four fifths were seen once. This clone was detected a few times. The CDR3 spans 16 residues. Germline V gives CDR1 SGHRS, CDR2 YFSETQ. The ends were cut back, 0 bases at V and 2 bases at J, with 14 bases in the middle. This chain connects TRBV5-1 to TRBJ1-1; tentative D call: TRBD1 (5 bases). The clonotype comes from a woman aged 50 to 65 with acute COVID-19. The specimen sequenced was PBMCs or T cells enriched from blood (not recorded which). CDR3 amino acids: CASSLEGQGQNTEAFF. In DNA, the CDR3 is TGCGCCAGCAGCTTGGAGGGGCAGGGCCAAAACACTGAAGCTTTCTTT.